This T cell receptor beta chain was obtained from a study of T cells in Graves' hyperthyroidism and ophthalmopathy. For the study at large: Peripheral blood was taken when the disease was first diagnosed, before any treatment began.

Patients were excluded for uncontrolled infection, other autoimmune disease, pregnancy or lactation. Cells are PBMCs isolated from more than 8.5 ml of fresh blood. General study results and limits: Blood samples included most of the expanded thyroid clonotypes exceeding 0.001.

Note on this clonotype: Its antigen is unidentified.

V lost 3 bases, J lost 2 bases, and 23 bases lay in between. CDR1 and CDR2 from the germline V gene are LGHDT and YNNKEL (reference sequence). The CDR3 has 19 amino acids. TCR beta CDR3 region amplification was performed from RNA transcripts. Carried out on the TCR CDR3, a first-round RT-PCR used the HTBI primer set. TCRdb used MiXCR to reprocess the multiplex PCR reads, holding one entry per CDR3 protein. This sample has 300,000 to 500,000 distinct CDR3 sequences, with approximately 15% found just once. The material sequenced was blood. The chain joins TRBV3-1 to TRBJ2-1, with a possible D match to TRBD2 (7 bases). The TCR was taken from a woman in her thirties with Graves' hyperthyroidism. This chain's CDR3 is CASSQRGGERASPYNEQFF. The CDR3 DNA is TGTGCCAGCAGCCAGAGGGGGGGTGAGCGGGCGAGCCCCTACAATGAGCAGTTCTTC.